These T cell receptor beta chains were read from a single sample in a study of a mutant IDH1 vaccine in newly diagnosed glioma. Only in-frame clones appear in the TCRdb table, and some are missing; sequencing was by immunoSEQ multiplex PCR. The sample consists of about 34,000 clones, about 80% of them appearing once. The sample in question was peripheral blood mononuclear cells (PBMCs), obtained from a glioma patient treated with radiotherapy, temozolomide or both. The source of these receptors is a man aged 45 to 65 with glioma. Some clones in this sample may be carry-over from other donors' samples. The CDR3 runs from the conserved cysteine through the conserved F or W. A D gene is named only where the DNA matches it firmly. Rows give clone size only sometimes, using once, few, many, or a class for an expanded clone.

cdr3_aa	cdr3_nt	clone_size	cdr3_length	v_call	j_call	d_call
CASSVVTTDTQYF	TGTGCCAGCAGCGTAGTCACCACAGATACGCAGTATTTT	NA	13	TRBV9	TRBJ2-3	NA
CASSSPPGGYGYTF	TGTGCCAGCAGCTCCCCCCCGGGTGGGTATGGCTACACCTTC	NA	14	TRBV11-1	TRBJ1-2	NA
CASSPPGNTEAFF	TGTGCCAGCAGTCCCCCCGGGAACACTGAAGCTTTCTTT	NA	13	TRBV28	TRBJ1-1	NA
CASTPGEGQGAGELFF	TGTGCCAGCACCCCCGGGGAGGGACAGGGGGCGGGAGAGCTGTTTTTT	NA	16	TRBV2	TRBJ2-2	TRBD1
CASKGTAGEQYF	TGTGCCAGCAAGGGCACCGCGGGGGAGCAGTACTTC	NA	12	TRBV6-1	TRBJ2-7	NA
CASSLPRLPYGYTF	TGTGCCAGCAGCCTCCCCCGGCTCCCCTATGGCTACACCTTC	NA	14	TRBV13	TRBJ1-2	NA
CASSQVPPGQGSSYNSPLHF	TGCGCCAGCAGCCAAGTTCCTCCGGGACAGGGGAGCTCCTATAATTCACCCCTCCACTTT	NA	20	TRBV4-1	TRBJ1-6	TRBD1
CASSHSASGAGELFF	TGTGCCAGCAGTCACTCGGCCAGCGGGGCCGGGGAGCTGTTTTTT	NA	15	TRBV6-6	TRBJ2-2	TRBD2
CASREQGQGAYEQYF	TGTGCCAGCAGAGAGCAGGGACAGGGGGCCTACGAGCAGTACTTC	NA	15	TRBV6-1	TRBJ2-7	TRBD1
CSAPGLFGYTF	TGCAGTGCTCCGGGACTGTTTGGCTACACCTTC	NA	11	TRBV20-1	TRBJ1-2	NA
CASINSNSNQPQHF	TGTGCCAGCATCAACAGTAATAGCAATCAGCCCCAGCATTTT	NA	14	TRBV6-6	TRBJ1-5	NA
CASSLVGTEAFF	TGTGCCAGCAGTTTAGTGGGGACTGAAGCTTTCTTT	NA	12	TRBV28	TRBJ1-1	NA
CAWSLGANVLTF	TGTGCCTGGAGTCTAGGGGCCAACGTCCTGACTTTC	NA	12	TRBV30	TRBJ2-6	NA
CSVVLGPGRELFF	TGCAGCGTTGTGCTAGGTCCTGGCCGGGAGCTGTTTTTT	few	13	TRBV29-1	TRBJ2-2	NA
CAISVAAGANTEAFF	TGTGCCATCAGTGTAGCGGCCGGGGCGAACACTGAAGCTTTCTTT	NA	15	TRBV10-3	TRBJ1-1	NA
CASTKIQGNTEAFF	TGTGCCAGCACCAAAATACAGGGGAACACTGAAGCTTTCTTT	NA	14	TRBV6-5	TRBJ1-1	NA
CASVVRTEAFF	TGCGCCAGCGTGGTCAGAACTGAAGCTTTCTTT	NA	11	TRBV23-1	TRBJ1-1	NA
CASSLTGPQNPYNEQFF	TGTGCCAGCAGCTTAACGGGTCCCCAAAACCCCTACAATGAGCAGTTCTTC	NA	17	TRBV7-2	TRBJ2-1	NA
CASSTYLGNNQPQHF	TGTGCCAGCAGCACTTATCTGGGGAACAATCAGCCCCAGCATTTT	NA	15	TRBV27	TRBJ1-5	NA
CASSPPVGNYGYTF	TGTGCCAGCTCACCACCGGTTGGGAACTATGGCTACACCTTC	NA	14	TRBV18	TRBJ1-2	NA
CASSQDDLGFAEAFF	TGCGCCAGCAGCCAAGATGATCTCGGGTTCGCTGAAGCTTTCTTT	NA	15	TRBV4-1	TRBJ1-1	NA
CAITGTNFGGEQYF	TGTGCCATCACCGGGACCAATTTCGGGGGTGAGCAGTACTTC	once	14	TRBV10-3	TRBJ2-7	NA
CASSEFGHQETQYF	TGTGCCAGCAGTGAATTTGGCCACCAAGAGACCCAGTACTTC	NA	14	TRBV25-1	TRBJ2-5	NA
CASSLDSSGREEFF	TGCGCCAGCAGCTTGGATTCTAGCGGAAGGGAGGAGTTCTTC	NA	14	TRBV5-1	TRBJ2-1	TRBD2
CASSVRGAIVQRGYF	TGCGCCAGCAGTGTAAGGGGGGCCATCGTACAGCGCGGGTACTTC	NA	15	TRBV10-1	TRBJ2-7	NA
CASSESTVGVPYEQYF	TGTGCCAGCAGTGAATCCACGGTGGGAGTTCCGTACGAGCAGTACTTC	NA	16	TRBV25-1	TRBJ2-7	NA
CAWSEAGRPFF	TGTGCCTGGTCGGAAGCGGGACGCCCCTTTTTC	NA	11	TRBV30	TRBJ1-2	NA
CASSLLAGSTGELFF	TGTGCCAGCAGCTTATTAGCGGGGTCCACCGGGGAGCTGTTTTTT	NA	15	TRBV5-8	TRBJ2-2	TRBD2
CASTAAGTSFTDTQYF	TGTGCCAGCACCGCCGCCGGGACAAGTTTCACAGATACGCAGTATTTT	once	16	TRBV7-2	TRBJ2-3	NA
CASSLEGDIYVDEQFF	TGTGCCAGCAGCTTAGAAGGGGACATCTACGTCGATGAGCAGTTCTTC	NA	16	TRBV11-2	TRBJ2-1	NA
CASSYGGRALNQPQHF	TGTGCCAGCAGTTACGGGGGGCGCGCGTTGAATCAGCCCCAGCATTTT	medium-sized	16	TRBV6-6	TRBJ1-5	NA
CASSEGGYEQYF	TGTGCCAGCAGTGAAGGGGGCTACGAGCAGTACTTC	NA	12	TRBV4-2	TRBJ2-7	NA
CASARAGASSYEQYF	TGTGCCAGCGCTAGGGCGGGGGCTTCCTCCTACGAGCAGTACTTC	NA	15	TRBV7-2	TRBJ2-7	NA
CASKAPFGTQYF	TGTGCCAGCAAGGCTCCCTTTGGGACCCAGTACTTC	NA	12	TRBV6-1	TRBJ2-5	NA
CASSLDRATDTQYF	TGCGCCAGCAGCCTGGACCGGGCCACAGATACGCAGTATTTT	NA	14	TRBV5-1	TRBJ2-3	NA
CASSSETVHTGELFF	TGTGCCAGCAGCTCAGAGACAGTGCACACCGGGGAGCTGTTTTTT	NA	15	TRBV5-4	TRBJ2-2	NA
CASSITDSSYEQYF	TGTGCCAGTAGTATAACGGACAGCTCCTACGAGCAGTACTTC	NA	14	TRBV19	TRBJ2-7	NA
CASSAPGRGVNTGELFF	TGTGCCAGCAGCGCCCCCGGGAGGGGGGTTAACACCGGGGAGCTGTTTTTT	NA	17	TRBV9	TRBJ2-2	TRBD2
CASSSRQEGKNYGYTF	TGTGCCAGTAGTAGCAGACAGGAGGGGAAGAACTATGGCTACACCTTC	NA	16	TRBV19	TRBJ1-2	NA
CASSTPSRGTYGYTF	TGTGCCAGCAGTACACCTTCCCGGGGAACCTATGGCTACACCTTC	NA	15	TRBV5-4	TRBJ1-2	NA
CASIGRETTEAFF	TGTGCCAGCATAGGCAGGGAGACCACTGAAGCTTTCTTT	once	13	TRBV19	TRBJ1-1	NA
CASSLTGDTEAFF	TGCGCCAGCAGCTTGACAGGGGACACTGAAGCTTTCTTT	NA	13	TRBV5-1	TRBJ1-1	TRBD1
CASSVVEDTQYF	TGTGCCAGCAGCGTAGTCGAAGATACGCAGTATTTT	NA	12	TRBV9	TRBJ2-3	NA
CSVKGLAGNEQFF	TGCAGCGTTAAGGGACTAGCGGGGAATGAGCAGTTCTTC	NA	13	TRBV29-1	TRBJ2-1	TRBD2
CASMRDTEAFF	TGTGCCAGCATGCGCGACACTGAAGCTTTCTTT	few	11	TRBV6-5	TRBJ1-1	NA
CASSPLGADYYGYTF	TGTGCCAGCAGCCCACTAGGGGCGGACTATTATGGCTACACCTTC	NA	15	TRBV11-3	TRBJ1-2	NA